What follows are 16 T cell receptor beta chains derived from one specimen sequenced in a study of graft-versus-host responses after intestinal transplantation. Some clones are missing from TCRdb's copy, which holds only in-frame ones; the method was immunoSEQ multiplex PCR. This table holds over 45,000 clones, roughly 90% found once. Sequencing used PBMCs, obtained 26 days after transplant. The source of these receptors is a human patient who received an intestinal transplant, so some T cells may come from the graft donor.

This chain uses TRBV5-6 with TRBJ1-1; 9 nucleotides align to TRBD1. Germline-derived CDR1 and CDR2 are SGHDT and YYEEEE. J was trimmed by 5 bases and V by 3 bases; bases with no gene match: 8. The CDR3 is 15 amino acids. CDR3 region: CASSYGQGMGTEAFF. Written as DNA, the CDR3 is TGTGCCAGCAGCTACGGACAGGGGATGGGGACTGAAGCTTTCTTT.

V and J are TRBV7-9 and TRBJ2-7; 8 nucleotides line up with TRBD1. Germline CDR1 reads SEHNR; CDR2 reads FQNEAQ (reference sequence). This CDR3 region has 15 residues. V dropped 5 bases and J dropped 0; count of bases not matched to a gene: 6. The CDR3 loop reads CASSPTGENSYEQYF. As DNA, the CDR3 is TGTGCCAGCAGCCCGACAGGGGAAAACTCCTACGAGCAGTACTTC.

This clone showed up just a few times. The chain combines TRBV13 with TRBJ2-1; 12 bases fit TRBD1. The CDR3 totals 16 residues. V was clipped by 5 bases and J by 6 bases; unmatched bases: 8. CDR1 is PRHDT and CDR2 is FYEKMQ in the germline V gene (reference sequence). CDR3 DNA sequence: TGTGCCAGCAGCCCAGAGGGACAGGGGGCCGTCAATGAGCAGTTCTTC. This sequence encodes CASSPEGQGAVNEQFF.

The rearrangement links TRBV9 to TRBJ2-5, with 9 positions matching TRBD2. Germline CDR1 is SGDLS and CDR2 is YYNGEE. With 0 bases clipped from V and 5 bases from J, the junction kept 11 bases outside the gene matches. This CDR3 contains 17 residues. The CDR3 DNA sequence: TGTGCCAGCAGCGTAGTAGGTAGCGGGGGCGATATGGAGACCCAGTACTTC. As protein: CASSVVGSGGDMETQYF.

V is TRBV6-1 and J is TRBJ1-5, with TRBD1 as a possible D gene (6 bases). Germline CDR1 and CDR2: MNHNS and SASEGT. CDR3 length: 16 residues. Deletions cut 2 bases from V and 2 bases from J, with 13 bases between. CDR3 coding DNA: TGTGCCAGCAGTGAAAACAGGGTGTGGGGCAATCAGCCCCAGCATTTT. It specifies CASSENRVWGNQPQHF.

The chain is built from TRBV28 and TRBJ2-3; 8 nucleotides match TRBD2. The CDR3 runs to 15 residues. Germline trimming cut 7 bases from V and 1 base from J; bases unmatched to any gene: 7. Germline-derived CDR1 and CDR2 are MDHEN and SYDVKM. CDR3 sequence (DNA): TGTGCCAGCAAATTCTCGGGGGGGGGCACAGATACGCAGTATTTT. Translated, it gives CASKFSGGGTDTQYF.

This clone was recorded once. This sequence joins TRBV4-1 and TRBJ2-2, with D perhaps matching TRBD1 (6 bases). With 0 bases removed from V and 3 bases from J, the gap between germline ends came to 8 bases. From germline, CDR1 is MGHRA and CDR2 YSYEKL. This CDR3 is built from 15 residues. CDR3: CASSQEGADTGELFF. DNA of the CDR3: TGCGCCAGCAGCCAAGAGGGGGCAGACACCGGGGAGCTGTTTTTT.

The chain carries TRBV27 and TRBJ1-6; 10 bases are a match to TRBD1. Germline CDR1 reads MNHEY; CDR2 reads SMNVEV (reference sequence). Trimming removed 8 bases from V and 7 bases from J; junction bases left unmatched: 5. The CDR3 extends over 14 amino acids. CDR3 in amino acids: CASGRGQGNSPLHF. CDR3 coding DNA: TGTGCCAGCGGAAGGGGACAGGGGAATTCACCCCTCCACTTT.

The chain joins TRBV11-3 to TRBJ2-3; 8 bases are a match to TRBD2. The J segment lost 0 bases and the V segment lost 5 bases, leaving 4 bases of the junction unmatched. The CDR3 extends over 15 amino acids. Germline V gives CDR1 SGHNT, CDR2 YENEEA. CDR3: CASSLGTRSTDTQYF. For the CDR3, the DNA is TGTGCCAGCAGCCTCGGGACTAGGAGCACAGATACGCAGTATTTT.

The rearrangement joins TRBV18 to TRBJ2-1, with a possible D match to TRBD2 (6 bases). The CDR3 contains 12 residues. CDR1 is KGHSH, CDR2 LQKENI, per germline. Trimming took off 6 bases at V and 9 bases at J, with 12 bases between the two ends. The CDR3 region is CASSPPGVEQFF. CDR3 nucleotides: TGTGCCAGCTCCCCGCCGGGAGTTGAGCAGTTCTTC.

The rearrangement links TRBV5-1 to TRBJ2-3; D remains unclear. The CDR3 sequence is 16 residues long. CDR1 and CDR2 from the germline V gene are SGHRS and YFSETQ. V lost 2 bases, J lost 2 bases, and 15 bases lay in between. CDR3 in DNA: TGCGCCAGCAGCTTTAGACTGCCTCCTTCCACAGATACGCAGTATTTT. Translated: CASSFRLPPSTDTQYF.

The rearrangement links TRBV25-1 to TRBJ2-5; TRBD2 matches 9 bases. This CDR3 has 15 amino acids. V lost 4 bases to trimming and J lost 5 bases; unmatched junction nucleotides: 8. Per germline, CDR1 MGHDK and CDR2 SYGVNS. CDR3 DNA: TGTGCCAGCAGTGCAGCAGCGGGAGGATGGGAGACCCAGTACTTC. Translation: CASSAAAGGWETQYF.

The V and J genes are TRBV21-1 and TRBJ1-2; the listed D gene, TRBD1, was not tested against the DNA. TRBV21-1 is deemed a pseudogene. This CDR3 is built from 15 residues. CDR3 protein: CASSGPRQKNYGYTF. In DNA, the CDR3 is TGTGCCAGCAGCGGGCCCCGACAGAAAAACTATGGCTACACCTTC.

The V gene is TRBV5-4, the J gene TRBJ2-7; D call uncertain. V lost 9 bases and J lost 9, with 19 bases in between. Per germline, CDR1 SGHNT and CDR2 YYREEE (reference sequence). The CDR3 contains 12 residues. The CDR3 DNA reads as TGTGCCACCAGGAGTGAGGTGAACGGGCAGTACTTC. This gives the protein CATRSEVNGQYF.

This clone was counted between two and nine times. The V gene is TRBV6-4, the J gene TRBJ2-3; D possibly corresponds to TRBD2 (6 bases). V shed 2 bases and J shed 0 bases, with 6 bases lying between them. Germline CDR1 reads MRHNA; CDR2 reads SNTAGT. This CDR3 contains 14 residues. The CDR3 loop reads CASSDGTSTDTQYF. The CDR3, as DNA: TGTGCCAGCAGTGACGGGACTAGCACAGATACGCAGTATTTT.

The rearrangement joins TRBV29-1 to TRBJ1-1; D is perhaps TRBD1 (5 bases). CDR1 and CDR2 from the germline V gene are SQVTM and ANQGSEA. Trimming removed 4 bases from V and 6 bases from J, with 12 bases in between. The CDR3 spans 12 residues. CDR3 DNA sequence: TGCAGCGTTGGGATCGGGGGAGCTGAAGCTTTCTTT. This sequence encodes CSVGIGGAEAFF.